This TCR beta chain was documented in a study of early T cells in non-severe SARS-CoV-2 infection. This clonotype was found many times. Via MiXCR, TCRdb re-called the 5' RACE reads, giving one row per CDR3 protein. Altogether 70,000 to 95,000 distinct CDR3 sequences are present, 7.5% to 10% being singletons, with the ten largest covering more than 4.5%. The V end lost 4 bases, the J end lost 2 bases, and 16 bases lay between the germline ends. The CDR3 runs 16 residues. Germline-derived CDR1 and CDR2 are KGHDR and SFDVKD. Sequenced input: whole blood. The TCR sequence derives from an adult who was a healthcare worker with PCR-confirmed SARS-CoV-2 infection or an uninfected control (not recorded which). The chain combines TRBV24-1 with TRBJ2-5; D tentatively fits TRBD1 or TRBD2 (5 bases each). The CDR3, as DNA: TGTGCCACCAGTGACAGGGACGTCTGGGGGCAAGAGACCCAGTACTTC. As protein: CATSDRDVWGQETQYF.